This T cell receptor (beta chain) appears in the sequencing data of a study of cytomegalovirus exposure and HLA in healthy donors. General observations from the study: The study found most TCR sequences rare, yet found some public TCRs in many donors.

Germline assignment: CDR1 MNHEY and CDR2 SVGAGI. This CDR3 contains 15 residues. Trimming shortened V by 5 bases and J by 1 base, and 12 bases separated the two germline ends. Of note for this clone: Its target is not known.

Primers for the PCR totalled 60 Vbeta and 13 Jbeta. The protocol was immunoSEQ multiplex PCR, while the TCRdb copy is restricted to in-frame clones and leaves out a portion. The repertoire holds 110,000 to 150,000 clones, with 60% to 85% as singletons. The receptor was isolated from a man between 18 and 35 years old in good health and CMV-seronegative. Sequencing was carried out using PBMCs. This chain uses TRBV6-5 with TRBJ1-5; D may be TRBD1 (5 bases). The CDR3 DNA follows: TGTGCCAGCAGTCCAGGGTGGATGAGCAATCAGCCCCAGCATTTT. Translated: CASSPGWMSNQPQHF.